This TCR beta chain derives from a study of neurological immune-mediated disorders. Volunteers from a blood bank in Maryland, USA, constituted the healthy controls. The unsorted libraries originated from 2 million PBMCs kept at -80 C. Template-switch 5'RACE cDNA synthesis added a 10-nucleotide unique molecular identifier. MiXCR was run by TCRdb on the 5' RACE reads, yielding one entry per CDR3 protein. Of some 28,000 distinct CDR3 sequences listed, about 6.9% are singletons. In its sample, this clonotype was seen many times. Trimming took 3 bases from V and 5 from J, leaving 11 bases between them. Germline V gene lookup returns CDR1 KGHSH and CDR2 LQKENI. This CDR3 region has 15 residues.

The rearrangement joins TRBV18 to TRBJ2-6; no firm D call. The clonotype was recovered from a woman aged 45-65 years in good health. What was sequenced was PBMCs. The CDR3 nucleotides read TGTGCCAGCTCACCGAAGATTTCTCGGGCCAACGTCCTGACTTTC. As protein: CASSPKISRANVLTF. The complete variable domain, with remaining parts taken from reference TRBV18 and TRBJ2-6, reads NAGVMQNPRHLVRRRGQEARLRCSPMKGHSHVYWYRQLPEEGLKFMVYLQKENIIDESGMPKERFSAEFPKEGPSILRIQQVVRGDSAAYFCASSPKISRANVLTFGAGSRLTVL.